This T cell receptor (beta chain) was identified in a study of cytomegalovirus exposure and HLA in healthy donors. This clone showed up just a few times. Its antigen is undetermined. Overall study findings and caveats: For most subjects, TCR beta sequences were reported to predict HLA-A and HLA-B alleles with accuracy.

This CDR3 is built from 14 residues. CDR1 and CDR2 (germline): MRHNA, SNTAGT. Trimming at V came to 0 bases and at J to 4 bases, leaving 1 base not matched to a gene. Primers included in the PCR were 60 Vbeta and 13 Jbeta primers. Using immunoSEQ multiplex PCR, the repertoire was profiled, and TCRdb retains in-frame clones only, with some absent. Among some 120,000 clones listed, under 80% were seen once. This TCR was recovered from a man between 40 and 49 years old in good health and CMV-seropositive. The V and J genes are TRBV6-4 and TRBJ2-3, with 7 positions matching TRBD2. Sequenced sample: PBMCs. CDR3 region: CASSDSGGPDTQYF. The CDR3 DNA sequence: TGTGCCAGCAGTGACTCGGGAGGGCCAGATACGCAGTATTTT.